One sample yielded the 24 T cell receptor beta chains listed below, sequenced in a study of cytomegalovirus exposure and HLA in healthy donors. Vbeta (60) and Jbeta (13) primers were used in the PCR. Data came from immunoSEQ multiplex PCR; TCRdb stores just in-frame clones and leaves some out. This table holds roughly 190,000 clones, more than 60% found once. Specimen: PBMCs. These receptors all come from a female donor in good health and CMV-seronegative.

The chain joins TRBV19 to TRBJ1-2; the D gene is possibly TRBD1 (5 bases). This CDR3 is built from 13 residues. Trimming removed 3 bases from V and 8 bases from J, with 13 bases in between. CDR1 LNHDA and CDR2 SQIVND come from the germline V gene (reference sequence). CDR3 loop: CASSIPWGDGYTF. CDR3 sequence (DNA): TGTGCCAGTAGTATCCCATGGGGGGACGGCTACACCTTC.

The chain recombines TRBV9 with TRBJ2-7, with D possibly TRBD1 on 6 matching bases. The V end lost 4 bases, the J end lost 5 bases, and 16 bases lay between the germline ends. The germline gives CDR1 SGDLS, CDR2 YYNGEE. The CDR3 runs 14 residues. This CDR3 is CASSLRDISDEQYF. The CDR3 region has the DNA TGTGCCAGCAGCCTCCGGGACATATCTGACGAGCAGTACTTC.

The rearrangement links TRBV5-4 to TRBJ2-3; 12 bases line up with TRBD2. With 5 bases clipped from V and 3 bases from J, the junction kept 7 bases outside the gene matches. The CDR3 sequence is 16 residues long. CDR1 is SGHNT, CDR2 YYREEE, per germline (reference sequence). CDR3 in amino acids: CASRSELAGGTDTQYF. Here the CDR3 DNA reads TGTGCCAGCAGATCCGAACTAGCGGGGGGAACAGATACGCAGTATTTT. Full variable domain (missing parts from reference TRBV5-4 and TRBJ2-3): ETGVTQSPTHLIKTRGQQVTLRCSSQSGHNTVSWYQQALGQGPQFIFQYYREEENGRGNFPPRFSGLQFPNYSSELNVNALELDDSALYLCASRSELAGGTDTQYFGPGTRLTVL.

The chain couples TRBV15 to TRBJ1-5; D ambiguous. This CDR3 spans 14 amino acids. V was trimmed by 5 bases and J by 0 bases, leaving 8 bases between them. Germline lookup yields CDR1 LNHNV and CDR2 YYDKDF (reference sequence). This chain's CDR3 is CATSARFSNQPQHF. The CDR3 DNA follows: TGTGCCACCAGCGCGAGATTTAGCAATCAGCCCCAGCATTTT. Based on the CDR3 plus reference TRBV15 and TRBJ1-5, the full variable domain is DAMVIQNPRYQVTQFGKPVTLSCSQTLNHNVMYWYQQKSSQAPKLLFHYYDKDFNNEADTPDNFQSRRPNTSFCFLDIRSPGLGDTAMYLCATSARFSNQPQHFGDGTRLSIL.

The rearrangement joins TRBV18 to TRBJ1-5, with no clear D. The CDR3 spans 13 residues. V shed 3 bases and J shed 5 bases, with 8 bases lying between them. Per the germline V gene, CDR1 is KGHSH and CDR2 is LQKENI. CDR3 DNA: TGTGCCAGCTCACCCGACCGGGATCAGCCCCAGCATTTT. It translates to CASSPDRDQPQHF.

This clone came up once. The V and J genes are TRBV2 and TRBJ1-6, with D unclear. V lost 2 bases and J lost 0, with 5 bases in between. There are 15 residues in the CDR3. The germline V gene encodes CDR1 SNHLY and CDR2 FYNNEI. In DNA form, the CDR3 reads TGTGCCAGCAGTGAACTGAGCTCCTATAATTCACCCCTCCACTTT. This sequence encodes CASSELSSYNSPLHF.

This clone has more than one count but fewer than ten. The CDR3 loop is CASSSPGTGNSYTF. The DNA for the CDR3 is TGTGCCAGCAGTTCGCCCGGGACAGGGAACAGCTACACCTTC. The chain uses TRBV28 and TRBJ1-2, with TRBD1 matching over 9 bases. The CDR3 has 14 residues. V trimming: 4 bases; J trimming: 9 bases; junction bases outside the gene matches: 9. Germline V CDR1 and CDR2: MDHEN, SYDVKM.

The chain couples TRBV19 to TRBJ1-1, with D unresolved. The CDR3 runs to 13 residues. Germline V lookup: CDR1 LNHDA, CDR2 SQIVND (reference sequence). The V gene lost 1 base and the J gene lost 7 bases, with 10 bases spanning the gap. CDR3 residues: CASSIALADEAFF. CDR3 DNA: TGTGCCAGTAGTATAGCTTTGGCAGATGAAGCTTTCTTT.

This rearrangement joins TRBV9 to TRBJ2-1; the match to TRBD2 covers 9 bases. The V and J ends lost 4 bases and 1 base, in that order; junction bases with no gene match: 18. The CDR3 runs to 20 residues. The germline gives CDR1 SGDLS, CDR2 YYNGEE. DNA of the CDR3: TGTGCCAGCAGCAAAGCCCCATCGGGTAGCGGGAGTGGGTCCTACAATGAGCAGTTCTTC. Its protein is CASSKAPSGSGSGSYNEQFF.

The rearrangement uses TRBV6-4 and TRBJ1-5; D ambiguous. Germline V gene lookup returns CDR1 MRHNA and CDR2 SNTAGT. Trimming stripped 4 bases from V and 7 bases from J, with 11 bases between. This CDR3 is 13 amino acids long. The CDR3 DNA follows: TGTGCCAGCAGTGTGTCTCAGGAACAGCCCCAGCATTTT. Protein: CASSVSQEQPQHF.

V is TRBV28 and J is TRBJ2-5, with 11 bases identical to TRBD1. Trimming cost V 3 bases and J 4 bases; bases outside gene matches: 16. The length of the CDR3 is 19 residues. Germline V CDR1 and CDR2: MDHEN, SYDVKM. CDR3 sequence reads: CASSFGTGQGVFLRETQYF. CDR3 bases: TGTGCCAGCAGTTTTGGTACGGGACAGGGGGTATTTTTGAGAGAGACCCAGTACTTC.

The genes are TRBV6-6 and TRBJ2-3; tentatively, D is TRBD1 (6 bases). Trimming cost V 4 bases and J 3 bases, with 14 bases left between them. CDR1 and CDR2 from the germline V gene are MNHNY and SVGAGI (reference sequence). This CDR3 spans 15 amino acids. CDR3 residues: CASSSPGDVTDTQYF. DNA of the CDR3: TGTGCCAGCAGTTCCCCAGGGGACGTAACAGATACGCAGTATTTT.

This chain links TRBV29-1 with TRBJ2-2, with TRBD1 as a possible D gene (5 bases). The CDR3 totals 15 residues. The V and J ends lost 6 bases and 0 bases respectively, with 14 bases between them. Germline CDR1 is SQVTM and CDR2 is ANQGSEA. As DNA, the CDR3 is TGCAGCGTGAAGACAGTTGGACCGAACACCGGGGAGCTGTTTTTT. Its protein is CSVKTVGPNTGELFF.

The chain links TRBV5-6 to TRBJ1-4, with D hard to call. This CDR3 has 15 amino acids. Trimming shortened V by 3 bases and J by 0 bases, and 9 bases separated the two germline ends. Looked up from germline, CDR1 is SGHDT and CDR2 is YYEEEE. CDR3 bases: TGTGCCAGCAGCTCGACAAGCTCAACTAATGAAAAACTGTTTTTT. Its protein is CASSSTSSTNEKLFF.

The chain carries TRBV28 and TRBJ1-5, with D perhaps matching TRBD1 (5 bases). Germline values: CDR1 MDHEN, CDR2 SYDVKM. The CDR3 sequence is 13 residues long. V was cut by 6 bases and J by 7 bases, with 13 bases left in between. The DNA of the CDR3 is TGTGCCAGCAGCAGCAGGGTAGGGCAGCCCCAGCATTTT. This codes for CASSSRVGQPQHF.

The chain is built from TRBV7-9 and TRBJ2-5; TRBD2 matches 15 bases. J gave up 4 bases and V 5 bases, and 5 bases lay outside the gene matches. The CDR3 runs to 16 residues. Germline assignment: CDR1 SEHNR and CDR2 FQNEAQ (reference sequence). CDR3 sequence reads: CASSRGLAGGGETQYF. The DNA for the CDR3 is TGTGCCAGCAGCCGGGGACTAGCGGGGGGAGGAGAGACCCAGTACTTC. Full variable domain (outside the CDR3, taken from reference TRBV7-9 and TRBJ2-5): DTGVSQNPRHKITKRGQNVTFRCDPISEHNRLYWYRQTLGQGPEFLTYFQNEAQLEKSRLLSDRFSAERPKGSFSTLEIQRTEQGDSAMYLCASSRGLAGGGETQYFGPGTRLLVL.

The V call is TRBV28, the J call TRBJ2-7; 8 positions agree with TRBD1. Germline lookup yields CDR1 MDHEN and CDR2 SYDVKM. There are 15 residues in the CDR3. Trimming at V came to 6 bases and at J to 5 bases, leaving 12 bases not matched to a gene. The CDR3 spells CASSLSLTGEDEQYF. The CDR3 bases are TGTGCCAGCAGCCTCTCGCTGACAGGGGAAGACGAGCAGTACTTC.

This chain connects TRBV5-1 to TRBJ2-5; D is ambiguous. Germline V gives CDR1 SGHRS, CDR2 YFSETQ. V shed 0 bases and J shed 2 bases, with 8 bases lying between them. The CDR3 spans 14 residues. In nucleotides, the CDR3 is TGCGCCAGCAGCTTGGGGTCCACACAAGAGACCCAGTACTTC. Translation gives CASSLGSTQETQYF. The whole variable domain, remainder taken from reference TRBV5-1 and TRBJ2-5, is KAGVTQTPRYLIKTRGQQVTLSCSPISGHRSVSWYQQTPGQGLQFLFEYFSETQRNKGNFPGRFSGRQFSNSRSEMNVSTLELGDSALYLCASSLGSTQETQYFGPGTRLLVL.

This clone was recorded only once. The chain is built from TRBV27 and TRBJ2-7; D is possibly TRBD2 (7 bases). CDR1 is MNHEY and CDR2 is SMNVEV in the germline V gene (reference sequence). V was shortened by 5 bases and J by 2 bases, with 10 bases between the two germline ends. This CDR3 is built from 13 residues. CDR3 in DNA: TGTGCCAGCAGTAACGGGGGGCCCTACGAGCAGTACTTC. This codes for CASSNGGPYEQYF.

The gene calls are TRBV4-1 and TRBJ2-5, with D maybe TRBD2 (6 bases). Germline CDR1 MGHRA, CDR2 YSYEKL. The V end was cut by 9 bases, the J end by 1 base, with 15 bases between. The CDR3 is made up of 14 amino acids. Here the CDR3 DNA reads TGCGCCAGAGAAAGATGCGGGACCCAAGAGACCCAGTACTTC. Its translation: CARERCGTQETQYF.

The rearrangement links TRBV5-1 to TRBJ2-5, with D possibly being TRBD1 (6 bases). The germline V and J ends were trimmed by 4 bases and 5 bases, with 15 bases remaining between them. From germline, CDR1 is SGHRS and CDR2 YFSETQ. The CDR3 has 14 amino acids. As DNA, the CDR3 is TGCGCCAGCAGCAGCGGCAGGGGCGGGGAGACCCAGTACTTC. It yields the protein CASSSGRGGETQYF.

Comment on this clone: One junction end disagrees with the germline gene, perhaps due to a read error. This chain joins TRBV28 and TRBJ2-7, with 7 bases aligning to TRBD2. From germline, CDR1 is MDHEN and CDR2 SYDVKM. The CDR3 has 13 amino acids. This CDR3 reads CASSSYTAAGENF. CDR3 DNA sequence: TGTGCCAGCAGTTCCTACACCGCCGCGGGAGAGAACTTC.

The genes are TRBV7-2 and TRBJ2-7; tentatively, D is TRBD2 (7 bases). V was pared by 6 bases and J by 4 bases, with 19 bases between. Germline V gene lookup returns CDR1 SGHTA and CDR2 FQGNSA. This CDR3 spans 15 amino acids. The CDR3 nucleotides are TGTGCCAGCAGGAAAGGGGGTGGCGGGAGATACGAGCAGTACTTC. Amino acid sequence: CASRKGGGGRYEQYF.

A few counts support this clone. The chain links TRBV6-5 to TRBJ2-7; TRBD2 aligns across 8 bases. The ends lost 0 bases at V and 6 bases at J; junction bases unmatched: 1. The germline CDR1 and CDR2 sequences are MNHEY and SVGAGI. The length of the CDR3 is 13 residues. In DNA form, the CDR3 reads TGTGCCAGCAGTTACTCCGGGGGGGGCGAGCAGTACTTC. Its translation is CASSYSGGGEQYF.